These T cell receptor beta chains were read from a single sample in a study of T cell responses to AZD1222 COVID-19 vaccine. The data were produced by immunoSEQ multiplex PCR, yet TCRdb's version contains in-frame clones alone and is incomplete. The sample has roughly 160,000 clones, 92% seen once. This specimen was peripheral blood, taken 28 days after the second AZD1222 dose. The origin of the receptors is an adult who received the AZD1222 COVID-19 vaccine. Each CDR3 is given with its conserved first and last residue. Each record gives: J gene, D gene, CDR3 length, V gene, clone size, CDR3 DNA, CDR3 protein. The D gene is left open where the match is weak. Rows give clone size only sometimes, using once, few, many, or a class for an expanded clone.

J gene: TRBJ2-1; D gene: NA; CDR3 length: 14; V gene: TRBV30; clone size: NA; CDR3 DNA: TGTGCCTTGGGACGGCAGGGGACCTACAATGAGCAGTTCTTC; CDR3 protein: CALGRQGTYNEQFF
J gene: TRBJ1-6; D gene: TRBD1; CDR3 length: 17; V gene: TRBV6-1; clone size: NA; CDR3 DNA: TGTGCCAGCAGTGGCCGGGACAGGTCCATAGTTGGTTCACCCCTCCACTTT; CDR3 protein: CASSGRDRSIVGSPLHF
J gene: TRBJ2-1; D gene: NA; CDR3 length: 15; V gene: TRBV7-2; clone size: NA; CDR3 DNA: TGTGCCAGCAGCTTAGGCTCGCGAGGCTACAATGAGCAGTTCTTC; CDR3 protein: CASSLGSRGYNEQFF
J gene: TRBJ2-1; D gene: NA; CDR3 length: 14; V gene: TRBV19; clone size: NA; CDR3 DNA: TGTGCCAGCCTAAATTCCGACAGATACAATGAGCAGTTCTTC; CDR3 protein: CASLNSDRYNEQFF
J gene: TRBJ1-5; D gene: NA; CDR3 length: 14; V gene: TRBV7-2; clone size: NA; CDR3 DNA: TGTGCCAGCAGCTTAGCGGGGGTAGGGCAGCCCCAGCATTTT; CDR3 protein: CASSLAGVGQPQHF
J gene: TRBJ2-2; D gene: TRBD2; CDR3 length: 15; V gene: TRBV6-4; clone size: NA; CDR3 DNA: TGTGCCAGCAGTGACAGGAGCGGGACTGGCGGGGAGCTGTTTTTT; CDR3 protein: CASSDRSGTGGELFF
J gene: TRBJ1-4; D gene: NA; CDR3 length: 14; V gene: TRBV5-1; clone size: NA; CDR3 DNA: TGCGCCAGCAGCTTTTCTATGACTAATGAAAAACTGTTTTTT; CDR3 protein: CASSFSMTNEKLFF
J gene: TRBJ1-1; D gene: TRBD1; CDR3 length: 17; V gene: TRBV7-6; clone size: NA; CDR3 DNA: TGTGCCAGCAGCTTAAAAAGGCAGGGGGATAGAAACACTGAAGCTTTCTTT; CDR3 protein: CASSLKRQGDRNTEAFF
J gene: TRBJ2-4; D gene: TRBD2; CDR3 length: 14; V gene: TRBV28; clone size: NA; CDR3 DNA: TGTGCCAGCAGTTCCCCTCGACTAGCGGGAGCCTCTTACTTC; CDR3 protein: CASSSPRLAGASYF
J gene: TRBJ2-1; D gene: TRBD2; CDR3 length: 15; V gene: TRBV24-1; clone size: NA; CDR3 DNA: TGTGCCACCAGTGAGCTAGCGGGAGGGAGAGATGAGCAGTTCTTC; CDR3 protein: CATSELAGGRDEQFF
J gene: TRBJ1-3; D gene: NA; CDR3 length: 14; V gene: TRBV5-6; clone size: once; CDR3 DNA: TGTGCCAGCAGCTTGGATTGGGCTGGAAACACCATATATTTT; CDR3 protein: CASSLDWAGNTIYF
J gene: TRBJ1-1; D gene: NA; CDR3 length: 13; V gene: TRBV5-1; clone size: NA; CDR3 DNA: TGCGCCAGCAGCTTTAATGAAGGGGCTGAAGCTTTCTTT; CDR3 protein: CASSFNEGAEAFF
J gene: TRBJ1-2; D gene: NA; CDR3 length: 13; V gene: TRBV12-3/TRBV12-4; clone size: NA; CDR3 DNA: TGTGCCAGCAGTTTTGAAACTGTTTATGGCTACACCTTC; CDR3 protein: CASSFETVYGYTF
J gene: TRBJ2-2; D gene: NA; CDR3 length: 16; V gene: TRBV6-5; clone size: NA; CDR3 DNA: TGTGCCAGCAGTTACTCGACGGGGATGCACACCGGGGAGCTGTTTTTT; CDR3 protein: CASSYSTGMHTGELFF
J gene: TRBJ1-2; D gene: NA; CDR3 length: 13; V gene: TRBV12-3/TRBV12-4; clone size: NA; CDR3 DNA: TGTGCCAGCAGGCTGGGTGGATCCCCCGGCTACACCTTC; CDR3 protein: CASRLGGSPGYTF